One TCR beta chain is described in this entry. The sample belongs to a study of radiotherapy plus CTLA-4 blockade in lung cancer. Profiled with immunoSEQ multiplex PCR; TCRdb holds only in-frame clones, not every one. The top ten hold 5.2% of the sample, which has more than 90,000 clones, about 83% seen once. Germline V CDR1 and CDR2: LGHNA, YNFKEQ. This CDR3 region has 17 residues. The V segment lost 0 bases and the J segment 4 bases; nucleotides outside the gene matches: 6. This TCR derives from a human donor with non-small cell lung cancer who had a partial response to radiotherapy plus ipilimumab. The specimen was peripheral blood, collected from a patient treated with radiotherapy plus ipilimumab. This chain connects TRBV4-2 to TRBJ2-1, with TRBD2 identical over 10 bases. The CDR3 spells CASSQDPSGSQYNEQFF. In DNA, the CDR3 is TGTGCCAGCAGCCAAGATCCTAGCGGGAGCCAGTACAATGAGCAGTTCTTC.